This TCR beta chain was found in a study of cytomegalovirus exposure and HLA in healthy donors. Whole-study context: HLA-typed donors were the source of tens of millions of unique TCRs held in an early data release. Study-wide findings and caveats: The later analysis indicated that the majority of CMV-associated TCR beta chains appeared HLA-restricted. Previously analyzed data showed that most TCR beta V segments were productive at a frequency of about 87% or about 30%.

V lost 7 bases, J lost 0 bases, and 8 bases stayed unmatched. This CDR3 has 16 amino acids. Germline V lookup: CDR1 SNHLY, CDR2 FYNNEI. PCR employed 60 Vbeta and 13 Jbeta primers. Assay: immunoSEQ multiplex PCR; the TCRdb copy retains only in-frame clones and omits some. The sample has 100,000 to 150,000 clones, more than 75% seen once. In regard to this clone: Antigen: not known.

This TCR came from a woman between 25 and 40 years old in good health and CMV-seronegative. The sequenced sample consisted of PBMCs. The genes are TRBV2 and TRBJ2-1; TRBD2 agrees at 8 bases. CDR3 coding DNA: TGTGCCAGCAATGGGGCGGGGGGCGACTCCTACAATGAGCAGTTCTTC. Translated: CASNGAGGDSYNEQFF.